This passage covers 7 T cell receptor beta chains from one sample sequenced in a study of metastatic and nonmetastatic thyroid tumors. The entire patient cohort was treatment-naive prior to thyroid surgery. TCRdb re-analyzed the PCR reads using MiXCR. The table lists 22,000 or so clones, 23% of them singletons. The specimen sequenced was blood. The receptors come from a male donor with papillary thyroid cancer or a benign thyroid nodule (not recorded which). Some clones in this sample may be carry-over from other donors' samples.

The table lists this clone with many counts. The rearrangement uses TRBV30 and TRBJ2-5; D is uncertain. Trimming cost V 3 bases and J 5 bases, with 4 bases left between them. Germline V gives CDR1 GTSNPN, CDR2 SVGIG (reference sequence). The CDR3 length is 10 residues. The CDR3 nucleotides read TGTGCCTGGAGGAGGGAGACCCAGTACTTC. Translated: CAWRRETQYF. The full variable domain, with the rest looked up from reference TRBV30 and TRBJ2-5, is SQTIHQWPATLVQPVGSPLSLECTVEGTSNPNLYWYRQAAGRGLQLLFYSVGIGQISSEVPQNLSASRPQDRQFILSSKKLLLSDSGFYLCAWRRETQYFGPGTRLLVL.

The chain recombines TRBV7-1 with TRBJ2-1; 11 nucleotides line up with TRBD1. TRBV7-1 is classed as an ORF, of uncertain function. CDR3 size: 19 residues. The trim removed 3 bases at V and 5 bases at J, leaving 15 bases unmatched. For the CDR3, the DNA is TGTGCCAGCAGCTCTCCCGGACAGGGGGCTGAAAGGGCCGACAATGAGCAGTTCTTC. This sequence encodes CASSSPGQGAERADNEQFF.

The chain uses TRBV11-1 and TRBJ1-2; D possibly corresponds to TRBD1 (6 bases). The CDR3 totals 13 residues. The germline V and J ends were trimmed by 2 bases and 8 bases, with 12 bases remaining between them. Per the germline V gene, CDR1 is SGHAT and CDR2 is FQDESV (reference sequence). CDR3 sequence (DNA): TGTGCCAGCAGCTTACCAGGGGCGGTAGGCTACACCTTC. Its translation: CASSLPGAVGYTF.

This clone was picked up many times. The gene calls are TRBV24-1 and TRBJ2-3, with 8 positions matching TRBD2. This CDR3 has 14 residues. The trim removed 5 bases at V and 4 bases at J, leaving 4 bases unmatched. Looked up from germline, CDR1 is KGHDR and CDR2 is SFDVKD. The DNA of the CDR3 is TGTGCCACCAGTGCGTCGGGAGGGCCAGATACGCAGTATTTT. Amino acids: CATSASGGPDTQYF.

The sample holds many counts of this clone. This chain uses TRBV6-1 with TRBJ2-7; 8 bases are a match to TRBD1. V trimming: 2 bases; J trimming: 0 bases; junction bases outside the gene matches: 3. CDR1 is MNHNS, CDR2 SASEGT, per germline. The CDR3 has 15 amino acids. The CDR3: CASSEKGTGSYEQYF. The CDR3 bases are TGTGCCAGCAGTGAAAAGGGGACAGGCTCCTACGAGCAGTACTTC.

This clone is medium-sized within its sample. V gene TRBV19 combines with J gene TRBJ2-1; 7 bases are a match to TRBD1. The V and J ends lost 9 bases and 4 bases, in that order; junction bases with no gene match: 9. The CDR3 runs to 14 residues. Germline CDR1 reads LNHDA; CDR2 reads SQIVND (reference sequence). CDR3 loop: CASHRGVEYNEQFF. The CDR3 DNA reads TGTGCCAGCCACAGGGGCGTTGAATACAATGAGCAGTTCTTC.

The chain couples TRBV10-3 to TRBJ2-1; D is possibly TRBD1 or TRBD2 (6 bases each). The CDR3 covers 17 residues. Germline-derived CDR1 and CDR2 are ENHRY and SYGVKD. V was cut by 0 bases and J by 0 bases, with 12 bases left in between. In DNA form, the CDR3 reads TGTGCCATCAGTGAGTCGAGGGGGGTGAGCTCCTACAATGAGCAGTTCTTC. Protein: CAISESRGVSSYNEQFF.